This T cell receptor (beta chain) appears in the sequencing data of a study of CD8+CD57+ T cells in acquired aplastic anemia (dated by TCRdb to the late 2010s). Context from the whole study: A mean of roughly 2.9 ug of DNA, ranging from roughly 0.17 to 30 ug, was extracted from sorted CD4+ and CD8+ cells. An average of around 10 million reads for CD4+ cells and 11 million or so reads for CD8+ cells was obtained from healthy donor samples. Paper-wide results and their limitations: No significant difference in CD8+ Simpson's diversity was found between patients and healthy controls (P=0.060). Some 27 CD8+ CDR3 sequences were found in both patients and controls but appeared to be highly expressed in patients and within the immunodominant clones of the patients.

Genomic DNA served as template for TCR beta VDJ combination and CDR3 sequence profiling. An Illumina HiSeq 2000 was the platform used for TCR repertoire sequencing. The study's own analysis went as follows. Repertoire assessment relied on Simpson's diversity index, CDR3 size and DJ length profiles, and TRBV/TRBJ rearrangement plots. The immunodominant clone was defined as the most abundant DNA sequence in deep sequencing data. CDR3 amino acid sequences were checked for sharing across subjects and were also compared against the VDJdb database and published repertoires. TCRdb trimmed public reads at Q25 via fastp, called clones via MiXCR and kept in-frame beta chains. When rows share a CDR3 protein, they turn into one entry using the most common DNA and genes. The V and J calls and clone size are TCRdb's, not the authors'. The sample has about 400,000 distinct CDR3 sequences on record, roughly 64% of them singletons. The ten largest clones represent approximately 3.8% of the sample.

TCR repertoires of sorted CD4+ and CD8+ blood T cells from severe aplastic anemia patients and healthy subjects were deep-sequenced in the study. Ficoll-Paque density gradient centrifugation was used to isolate peripheral blood mononuclear cells. Before DNA was extracted, CD4+ and CD8+ T cells were sorted using either FACS or magnetic beads. From cysteine to phenylalanine, the CDR3 is 15 amino acids long. The only DNA kept is the CDR3, 45 bases in frame from the first base. V is shortened by 4 bases, J by 6 bases, and the region joining them spans 21 bases. According to the germline V gene, CDR1 reads SQVTM and CDR2 reads ANQGSEA. Notes on this clonotype: The specificity of this receptor is unknown. Per-base qualities were not stored, and no clone one base away is much larger.

This clonotype was sampled from a human donor in good health, serving as a control. The chain links TRBV29-1 with TRBJ1-2, with the D gene not clear enough to name. Sequenced input: sorted CD4+, CD8+, or CD8+CD57+ T cells (not recorded which) from PBMCs. In nucleotide form, the sequence is TGCAGCGTTGTTTCCGTGGGTTCGGGGAGTAATGGCTACACCTTC. Its protein product is CSVVSVGSGSNGYTF.